This T cell receptor beta chain was identified during a study of molecular identifiers for immune sequencing clone quantification. In the study overall: Four of five splits of RNA from 20,000 or 100,000 naive CD8 cells were sequenced in replicates. Regarding the study as a whole: Whereas clones above 20 RNA copies held under 1% of naive-cell molecules, they held over 97% of effector molecules. Detecting spiked Jurkat TCR RNA from one cell among roughly 1 million naive cells was reportedly possible.

The germline V gene has CDR1 ENHRY and CDR2 SYGVKD. The CDR3 totals 15 residues. As for this clonotype: Its antigen remains unknown. A read error may account for a junction end that differs from germline.

Bulk libraries came from a prior protocol with listed TCR primers. TCRdb redid the calling of the PCR reads with MiXCR, one entry per CDR3 protein. The sample records some 680,000 distinct CDR3 sequences, around 25% being singletons. Sequences were obtained from naive CD8+ T cells from blood, with Jurkat cell RNA spiked in. Subset here: FACS-sorted CD8+CD4-CCR7+CD45RA+ naive T cells. This clonotype originated in a human donor in good health. Some libraries in this study had Jurkat cell RNA spiked in. The chain links TRBV10-3 to TRBJ2-7; D unresolved. CDR3 in DNA: TGTGCCATCGGTGATTTTATTGACAACTCCTACGAGCAGTACTTC. Protein sequence: CAIGDFIDNSYEQYF.